The 8 T cell receptor beta chains listed next were all sequenced from one sample in a study of cytomegalovirus exposure and HLA in healthy donors. Primers for the PCR totalled 60 Vbeta and 13 Jbeta. TCRdb keeps only in-frame clones here, not all; method: immunoSEQ multiplex PCR. This table holds about 130,000 clones, around 67% found once. The specimen sequenced was PBMCs. Source of these receptors: a man aged 18 to 29 in good health and CMV-seropositive.

The chain employs TRBV5-4 and TRBJ2-3; 9 bases agree with TRBD2. Looked up from germline, CDR1 is SGHNT and CDR2 is YYREEE (reference sequence). V trimming: 4 bases; J trimming: 6 bases; junction bases outside the gene matches: 9. There are 15 residues in the CDR3. The chain's CDR3 is CASSPGGAGGDTQYF. Written as DNA, the CDR3 is TGTGCCAGCAGCCCCGGCGGAGCGGGAGGCGATACGCAGTATTTT.

This chain uses TRBV7-9 with TRBJ2-1, with 8 bases aligning to TRBD2. CDR3 size: 16 residues. The ends lost 2 bases at V and 3 bases at J; junction bases unmatched: 6. Per the germline V gene, CDR1 is SEHNR and CDR2 is FQNEAQ (reference sequence). The CDR3 bases are TGTGCCAGCAGCTTAAGGCGGGAGGACTACTACAATGAGCAGTTCTTC. Translation gives CASSLRREDYYNEQFF. Full variable domain (outside the CDR3, taken from reference TRBV7-9 and TRBJ2-1): DTGVSQNPRHKITKRGQNVTFRCDPISEHNRLYWYRQTLGQGPEFLTYFQNEAQLEKSRLLSDRFSAERPKGSFSTLEIQRTEQGDSAMYLCASSLRREDYYNEQFFGPGTRLTVL.

The sample holds a few counts of this clone. CDR3 bases: TGCAGTGTAGATCGGACTGAAGCTTTCTTT. The encoded protein is CSVDRTEAFF. The rearrangement joins TRBV20-1 to TRBJ1-1; D unresolved. The CDR3 runs 10 residues. Trimming left V 7 bases short and J 5 bases short, with 8 bases between. Germline V gives CDR1 DFQATT, CDR2 SNEGSKA (reference sequence).

The V gene is TRBV5-1, the J gene TRBJ2-2; 7 nucleotides agree with TRBD1. V gave up 2 bases and J gave up 1 base; unmatched junction bases: 2. CDR3 length: 15 amino acids. In germline, CDR1 is SGHRS, CDR2 YFSETQ. The CDR3 spells CASSLNRGNTGELFF. CDR3 DNA sequence: TGCGCCAGCAGCTTAAACAGGGGGAACACCGGGGAGCTGTTTTTT.

This clone occurred once. The chain couples TRBV19 to TRBJ1-1; 7 bases agree with TRBD1. The germline V gene encodes CDR1 LNHDA and CDR2 SQIVND (reference sequence). The J segment lost 4 bases and the V segment lost 4 bases, leaving 9 bases of the junction unmatched. CDR3 length: 15 amino acids. As DNA, the CDR3 is TGTGCCAGTAGTAAATATGGACAGGTAACCACTGAAGCTTTCTTT. Protein product: CASSKYGQVTTEAFF.

This rearrangement joins TRBV5-6 to TRBJ2-2; TRBD1 is a possible D gene (6 bases). Trimming left V 0 bases short and J 0 bases short, with 9 bases between. Germline CDR1 is SGHDT and CDR2 is YYEEEE. This CDR3 has 16 residues. The CDR3 protein is CASSLVGTPNTGELFF. The DNA of the CDR3 is TGTGCCAGCAGCTTGGTAGGGACACCGAACACCGGGGAGCTGTTTTTT. The complete variable domain, with remaining parts taken from reference TRBV5-6 and TRBJ2-2, reads DAGVTQSPTHLIKTRGQQVTLRCSPKSGHDTVSWYQQALGQGPQFIFQYYEEEERQRGNFPDRFSGHQFPNYSSELNVNALLLGDSALYLCASSLVGTPNTGELFFGEGSRLTVL.

The chain carries TRBV6-5 and TRBJ1-1; D gene uncertain. The V end lost 5 bases, the J end lost 0 bases, and 7 bases lay between the germline ends. In germline, CDR1 is MNHEY, CDR2 SVGAGI. The CDR3 runs to 13 residues. This CDR3 is CASSPQMNTEAFF. The CDR3 DNA follows: TGTGCCAGCAGTCCTCAGATGAACACTGAAGCTTTCTTT.

Concerning this clone itself: Within the sample, other DNA sequences also encode this same CDR3. The rearrangement joins TRBV28 to TRBJ1-5; 9 positions match TRBD1. The CDR3 runs to 14 residues. Germline trimming cut 2 bases from V and 7 bases from J; bases unmatched to any gene: 3. Germline CDR1 MDHEN, CDR2 SYDVKM. CDR3 bases: TGTGCCAGCAGTTTAGGACAGGGGAGGCAGCCCCAGCATTTT. This translates into CASSLGQGRQPQHF.